This entry lists 29 T cell receptor beta chains sequenced from one sample in a study of brain T cells in children with intractable seizures. Repertoires were generated with immunoSEQ multiplex PCR, while TCRdb's copy carries only in-frame clones and drops some. The sample contains tens of thousands of clones, under 95% of which appear only once. The sequences come from peripheral blood, collected at surgery. The receptor set was obtained from a boy aged 5-17 years with focal cortical dysplasia and intractable seizures.

The V and J genes are TRBV7-9 and TRBJ1-6; possible D gene TRBD1, 6 bases. V was pared by 1 base and J by 7 bases, with 14 bases between. The CDR3 consists of 16 residues. Germline V gives CDR1 SEHNR, CDR2 FQNEAQ (reference sequence). The CDR3 region is CASSLGGRGRNSPLHF. As DNA, the CDR3 is TGTGCCAGCAGCTTAGGGGGGCGGGGCCGGAATTCACCCCTCCACTTT. The whole variable domain, remainder taken from reference TRBV7-9 and TRBJ1-6, is DTGVSQNPRHKITKRGQNVTFRCDPISEHNRLYWYRQTLGQGPEFLTYFQNEAQLEKSRLLSDRFSAERPKGSFSTLEIQRTEQGDSAMYLCASSLGGRGRNSPLHFGNGTRLTVT.

This chain uses TRBV29-1 with TRBJ2-2; D is unclear. CDR1 is SQVTM and CDR2 is ANQGSEA in the germline V gene. Deletions cut 5 bases from V and 3 bases from J, with 7 bases between. The CDR3 loop spans 12 amino acids. CDR3 sequence reads: CSVSMDTGELFF. The CDR3 DNA sequence: TGCAGCGTTTCGATGGACACCGGGGAGCTGTTTTTT.

The rearrangement uses TRBV11-2 and TRBJ2-1; no firm D call. Per the germline V gene, CDR1 is SGHAT and CDR2 is FQNNGV. This CDR3 is 12 amino acids long. V lost 5 bases to trimming and J lost 7 bases, with 9 bases between them. CDR3 nucleotide sequence: TGTGCCAGCAGCCGCCGGTGGAATGAGCAGTTCTTC. Translated, it gives CASSRRWNEQFF.

The chain recombines TRBV11-2 with TRBJ1-4, with a tentative D call TRBD1 (5 bases). CDR1 and CDR2 from the germline V gene are SGHAT and FQNNGV. The CDR3 is 16 residues long. Trimming left V 2 bases short and J 6 bases short, with 16 bases between. The CDR3 DNA reads TGTGCCAGCAGCTTAACCTGGGGGTACGGCTATGAAAAACTGTTTTTT. Protein: CASSLTWGYGYEKLFF.

The chain uses TRBV5-4 and TRBJ2-1; possibly TRBD1 for D (5 bases). This CDR3 comprises 12 residues. Looked up from germline, CDR1 is SGHNT and CDR2 is YYREEE (reference sequence). V lost 4 bases, J lost 7 bases, and 9 bases lay in between. DNA of the CDR3: TGTGCCAGCAGCACCTACAGGAATGAGCAGTTCTTC. Its protein product is CASSTYRNEQFF.

The rearrangement joins TRBV7-2 to TRBJ1-1; the D is unclear. The CDR3 is 16 residues long. Trimming shortened V by 3 bases and J by 2 bases, and 16 bases separated the two germline ends. Germline V gene data show CDR1 as SGHTA and CDR2 as FQGNSA. The CDR3 nucleotides are TGTGCCAGCAGCTTTTTTGCGGCAGTGACTAACACTGAAGCTTTCTTT. Translating gives CASSFFAAVTNTEAFF. The full variable domain, in which reference TRBV7-2 and TRBJ1-1 provide the parts outside the CDR3, is GAGVSQSPSNKVTEKGKDVELRCDPISGHTALYWYRQSLGQGLEFLIYFQGNSAPDKSGLPSDRFSAERTGGSVSTLTIQRTQQEDSAVYLCASSFFAAVTNTEAFFGQGTRLTVV.

J is TRBJ2-5 and V is TRBV28; D is undetermined. V lost 2 bases, J lost 4 bases, and 5 bases lay in between. This CDR3 contains 12 residues. Germline V gene lookup returns CDR1 MDHEN and CDR2 SYDVKM. The CDR3 nucleotides read TGTGCCAGCAGTTTACGGGCAGAGACCCAGTACTTC. This codes for CASSLRAETQYF.

The rearrangement links TRBV7-6 to TRBJ2-2; 9 bases fit TRBD1. Germline CDR1 reads SGHVS; CDR2 reads FNYEAQ. J gave up 7 bases and V 5 bases, and 5 bases lay outside the gene matches. The CDR3 is 14 residues long. The CDR3 is CASSTGQGGGELFF. The DNA for the CDR3 is TGTGCCAGCAGCACGGGACAGGGAGGCGGGGAGCTGTTTTTT.

The chain joins TRBV10-3 to TRBJ2-1; D is ambiguous. The CDR3 runs 15 residues. The V gene lost 2 bases and the J gene lost 2 bases, with 10 bases spanning the gap. CDR1 is ENHRY and CDR2 is SYGVKD in the germline V gene. CDR3 sequence (DNA): TGTGCCATCAGTGAGACGGGCATCCCCTACAATGAGCAGTTCTTC. Translating it yields CAISETGIPYNEQFF.

The chain combines TRBV6-5 with TRBJ2-5, with no clear D. Trimming left V 2 bases short and J 5 bases short, with 12 bases between. Germline CDR1 reads MNHEY; CDR2 reads SVGAGI. CDR3 length: 14 amino acids. CDR3 sequence reads: CASSYLQSGETQYF. The CDR3 DNA follows: TGTGCCAGCAGTTACCTCCAAAGTGGGGAGACCCAGTACTTC.

V is TRBV10-3 and J is TRBJ2-7; 9 bases are a match to TRBD1. V lost 0 bases and J lost 0; bases outside the gene matches: 6. The CDR3 runs to 17 residues. Germline CDR1 ENHRY, CDR2 SYGVKD. CDR3 nucleotides: TGTGCCATCAGTGAGTCATTAGGGACAGGGAGCTCCTACGAGCAGTACTTC. Translation: CAISESLGTGSSYEQYF.

This rearrangement joins TRBV5-1 to TRBJ2-1; unclear D gene. V gave up 2 bases and J gave up 4 bases, with 13 bases separating them. CDR3 length: 15 amino acids. The V gene's germline CDR1 is SGHRS and CDR2 YFSETQ. The CDR3 sequence: CASSLGQLQYNEQFF. In DNA, the CDR3 is TGCGCCAGCAGCTTAGGGCAGCTCCAATACAATGAGCAGTTCTTC. The variable domain in full, completed from reference TRBV5-1 and TRBJ2-1, reads KAGVTQTPRYLIKTRGQQVTLSCSPISGHRSVSWYQQTPGQGLQFLFEYFSETQRNKGNFPGRFSGRQFSNSRSEMNVSTLELGDSALYLCASSLGQLQYNEQFFGPGTRLTVL.

The chain recombines TRBV27 with TRBJ2-2; D uncertain. From germline, CDR1 is MNHEY and CDR2 SMNVEV (reference sequence). V shed 2 bases and J shed 0 bases, with 1 base lying between them. CDR3 length: 13 residues. The CDR3, as DNA: TGTGCCAGCAGTTTAACGAACACCGGGGAGCTGTTTTTT. Translation gives CASSLTNTGELFF.

This chain links TRBV18 with TRBJ1-2; 7 nucleotides agree with TRBD1. Germline lookup yields CDR1 KGHSH and CDR2 LQKENI. The CDR3 totals 16 residues. V gave up 3 bases and J gave up 1 base; unmatched junction bases: 8. The CDR3 loop reads CASSPRQGTHNYGYTF. In DNA form, the CDR3 reads TGTGCCAGCTCACCTCGACAGGGTACACATAACTATGGCTACACCTTC. Complete variable domain (other parts from reference TRBV18 and TRBJ1-2): NAGVMQNPRHLVRRRGQEARLRCSPMKGHSHVYWYRQLPEEGLKFMVYLQKENIIDESGMPKERFSAEFPKEGPSILRIQQVVRGDSAAYFCASSPRQGTHNYGYTFGSGTRLTVV.

The gene calls are TRBV13 and TRBJ1-2; D perhaps matches TRBD1 (5 bases). The CDR3 consists of 14 residues. Germline assignment: CDR1 PRHDT and CDR2 FYEKMQ (reference sequence). V was shortened by 5 bases and J by 4 bases, with 14 bases between the two germline ends. CDR3: CASSQGGPGYGYTF. CDR3 DNA: TGTGCCAGCAGCCAGGGTGGACCGGGCTATGGCTACACCTTC.

The chain couples TRBV6-6 to TRBJ2-7, with 7 bases lining up with TRBD1. J was trimmed by 2 bases and V by 3 bases; bases with no gene match: 4. This CDR3 has 14 amino acids. Germline loops: CDR1 MNHNY, CDR2 SVGAGI (reference sequence). Here the CDR3 reads CASSYAQGAYEQYF. The CDR3 DNA follows: TGTGCCAGCAGTTATGCCCAGGGGGCCTACGAGCAGTACTTC.

This chain uses TRBV5-6 with TRBJ2-7; D unresolved. Trimming stripped 0 bases from V and 4 bases from J, with 5 bases between. CDR1 SGHDT and CDR2 YYEEEE come from the germline V gene. This CDR3 spans 12 amino acids. The CDR3 reads CASSLGGYEQYF. CDR3 bases: TGTGCCAGCAGCTTGGGGGGTTACGAGCAGTACTTC.

The CDR3 DNA reads as TGTGCCAGCAGGTGGTCTAGCGGGAGTTTTGACACCGGGGAGCTGTTTTTT. The encoded protein is CASRWSSGSFDTGELFF. V usage is TRBV2 and J usage is TRBJ2-2; 10 nucleotides align to TRBD2. The length of the CDR3 is 17 residues. V lost 6 bases and J lost 3; bases outside the gene matches: 10. The germline V gene encodes CDR1 SNHLY and CDR2 FYNNEI.

The CDR3 sequence: CASSQDWTSGGTSTDTQYF. The CDR3 bases are TGTGCCAGCAGCCAAGATTGGACTAGCGGGGGCACTAGCACAGATACGCAGTATTTT. The gene calls are TRBV3-1 (or the pseudogene TRBV3-2) and TRBJ2-3; 13 nucleotides agree with TRBD2. Looked up from germline, CDR1 is LGHDT and CDR2 is YNNKEL (reference sequence). Unmatched junction bases numbered 6, after V lost 0 bases and J lost 0 bases. The CDR3 totals 19 residues.

The chain combines TRBV7-3 with TRBJ2-3; TRBD2 aligns across 7 bases. The CDR3 covers 15 residues. The J segment lost 8 bases and the V segment lost 5 bases, leaving 13 bases of the junction unmatched. Germline values: CDR1 SGHTA, CDR2 FQGTGA. CDR3 coding DNA: TGTGCCAGCAGCAAAGCTATGGGGGGGTTGGTTACGCAGTATTTT. It is translated as CASSKAMGGLVTQYF.

The rearrangement links TRBV5-5 to TRBJ2-5; the match to TRBD2 covers 8 bases. This CDR3 has 15 residues. The V segment lost 4 bases and the J segment 5 bases; nucleotides outside the gene matches: 10. Germline loops: CDR1 SGHKS, CDR2 YYEKEE (reference sequence). The DNA of the CDR3 is TGTGCCAGCAGCCCGATCGGGGGGGGCGGGGAGACCCAGTACTTC. Protein: CASSPIGGGGETQYF. The variable domain in full, with the rest retrieved from reference TRBV5-5 and TRBJ2-5, is DAGVTQSPTHLIKTRGQQVTLRCSPISGHKSVSWYQQVLGQGPQFIFQYYEKEERGRGNFPDRFSARQFPNYSSELNVNALLLGDSALYLCASSPIGGGGETQYFGPGTRLLVL.

The CDR3 DNA is TGTGCCAGCAGCTTAGGGAATCAGCCCCAGCATTTT. Its translation: CASSLGNQPQHF. V and J are TRBV7-2 and TRBJ1-5; D not certain. Between the trimmed V and J ends, which lost 1 base and 4 bases, there was a span of 2 bases. This CDR3 has 12 amino acids. Germline V gene data show CDR1 as SGHTA and CDR2 as FQGNSA.

The chain recombines TRBV7-9 with TRBJ2-7; D is possibly TRBD2 (6 bases). The CDR3 has 15 residues. V gave up 5 bases and J gave up 4 bases, with 18 bases separating them. Germline V gene lookup returns CDR1 SEHNR and CDR2 FQNEAQ (reference sequence). DNA of the CDR3: TGTGCCAGCAGCCTGAACCGGGACTCACATTACGAGCAGTACGTC. This encodes CASSLNRDSHYEQYV.

The V call is TRBV27, the J call TRBJ1-5; 7 nucleotides align to TRBD1. The CDR3 length is 14 residues. Germline V gene sequence: CDR1 MNHEY, CDR2 SMNVEV (reference sequence). V shed 6 bases and J 5 bases; nucleotides not matched to a gene: 7. The CDR3 protein is CASRPGTAYQPQHF. The CDR3 bases are TGTGCCAGCAGGCCCGGGACAGCTTATCAGCCCCAGCATTTT.

This chain joins TRBV10-2 and TRBJ1-5, with 8 bases that match TRBD1. Germline V gene lookup returns CDR1 WSHSY and CDR2 SAAADI. The CDR3 totals 14 residues. V was pared by 5 bases and J by 6 bases, with 6 bases of the junction left unmatched. CDR3 in DNA: TGCGCCAGCAGTAAGGACAGGGCTCCTCAGCCCCAGCATTTT. It codes for CASSKDRAPQPQHF.

This clone has a handful of counts. The genes are TRBV10-1 and TRBJ2-3; possible D gene TRBD1, 6 bases. CDR3 length equals 15 residues. The V gene's germline CDR1 is WNHNN and CDR2 SYGVQD (reference sequence). V was cut by 2 bases and J by 0 bases, with 9 bases left in between. The CDR3 here is CASSEQGPSTDTQYF. CDR3 nucleotide sequence: TGCGCCAGCAGTGAGCAGGGGCCTAGCACAGATACGCAGTATTTT.

The V and J genes are TRBV12-5 and TRBJ2-3, with D possibly being TRBD2 (6 bases). The CDR3 totals 13 residues. The ends were cut back, 3 bases at V and 4 bases at J, with 8 bases in the middle. Germline V gene sequence: CDR1 LGHNT, CDR2 FRNRAP. As DNA, the CDR3 is TGTGCTAGTGGTTTATGGGGGGCAGATACGCAGTATTTT. Amino acids: CASGLWGADTQYF.

This rearrangement joins TRBV18 to TRBJ2-5; 7 bases are shared with TRBD2. Germline-derived CDR1 and CDR2 are KGHSH and LQKENI. With 4 bases clipped from V and 2 bases from J, the junction kept 10 bases outside the gene matches. The CDR3 is 16 amino acids. CDR3 sequence: CASSLQSGGLQETQYF. The CDR3 bases are TGTGCCAGCTCACTACAGTCGGGGGGTTTACAAGAGACCCAGTACTTC.

The chain carries TRBV6-5 and TRBJ1-2, with 8 bases that match TRBD1. Per germline, CDR1 MNHEY and CDR2 SVGAGI. CDR3 length equals 12 residues. The V and J ends lost 10 bases and 6 bases, in that order; junction bases with no gene match: 7. In DNA, the CDR3 is TGTGCCACCTTGGACAGGGCGGATGGCTACACCTTC. Protein sequence: CATLDRADGYTF.